One sample yielded the 16 T cell receptor beta chains listed below, sequenced in a study of blood T cell repertoires in COVID-19. Some clones are missing from TCRdb's copy, which holds only in-frame ones; the method was immunoSEQ multiplex PCR. Altogether hundreds of thousands of clones are present, around 85% being singletons, with the ten largest covering approximately 1.9%. The sequenced material came from PBMCs or T cells enriched from blood (not recorded which). The receptors derive from a woman aged 30 to 39 who had been exposed to COVID-19.

In the case of this clone: Distinct nucleotide sequences in the sample also encode this CDR3. The V call is TRBV9, the J call TRBJ1-1, with D possibly TRBD1 on 5 matching bases. The CDR3 runs 13 residues. The ends were cut back, 0 bases at V and 9 bases at J, with 12 bases in the middle. The germline CDR1 and CDR2 sequences are SGDLS and YYNGEE. CDR3 nucleotides: TGTGCCAGCAGCGTAGTTAGGGACTATAAAGCTTTCTTT. Translating it yields CASSVVRDYKAFF.

This clone has a single count. V and J are TRBV4-2 and TRBJ1-1; D might be TRBD1 (5 bases). Germline V gene sequence: CDR1 LGHNA, CDR2 YNFKEQ. Trimming left V 0 bases short and J 5 bases short, with 13 bases between. CDR3 length: 15 amino acids. The CDR3 is CASSQDSAGRTEAFF. The DNA of the CDR3 is TGTGCCAGCAGCCAAGATTCTGCAGGGAGGACTGAAGCTTTCTTT.

The chain joins TRBV27 to TRBJ2-1; 9 positions agree with TRBD1. This CDR3 has 15 residues. Germline V gene data show CDR1 as MNHEY and CDR2 as SMNVEV (reference sequence). The J segment lost 5 bases and the V segment lost 5 bases, leaving 7 bases of the junction unmatched. CDR3 protein: CASSIQGAKHNEQFF. CDR3 nucleotides: TGTGCCAGCAGTATACAGGGGGCAAAGCACAATGAGCAGTTCTTC.

This clone was detected only a few times. This chain uses TRBV5-1 with TRBJ1-1; 8 bases match TRBD1. Germline-derived CDR1 and CDR2 are SGHRS and YFSETQ. The CDR3 is 17 amino acids. V shed 2 bases and J 3 bases; nucleotides not matched to a gene: 12. The CDR3 sequence: CASSFRPGTGPDTEAFF. The CDR3 DNA reads as TGCGCCAGCAGCTTCCGTCCCGGGACAGGTCCGGACACTGAAGCTTTCTTT.

V gene TRBV7-8 combines with J gene TRBJ2-1, with 9 bases matching TRBD2. The CDR3 runs 16 residues. The junction had 12 bases not matched to a gene; V was cut back by 5 bases and J by 7 bases. CDR1 is SGHVS, CDR2 FQNEAQ, per germline. The CDR3 loop is CASSPGGSGSGNEQFF. As DNA, the CDR3 is TGTGCCAGCAGCCCCGGGGGTAGCGGGAGTGGGAATGAGCAGTTCTTC.

The rearrangement links TRBV2 to TRBJ2-7, with 12 bases identical to TRBD2. Germline loops: CDR1 SNHLY, CDR2 FYNNEI. J gave up 9 bases and V 4 bases, and 1 base lay outside the gene matches. The CDR3 extends over 12 amino acids. The CDR3 loop reads CASSVTSGRQYF. The CDR3 DNA reads as TGTGCCAGCAGTGTGACTAGCGGGAGGCAGTACTTC.

This clone was counted a single time. The chain carries TRBV11-2 and TRBJ2-1; the match to TRBD1 covers 10 bases. With V trimmed by 4 bases and J by 10 bases, 7 bases remained unmatched. Germline V lookup: CDR1 SGHAT, CDR2 FQNNGV. The CDR3 contains 14 residues. This CDR3 reads CASSWRQGAKEQFF. The CDR3 bases are TGTGCCAGCAGCTGGAGACAGGGGGCAAAGGAGCAGTTCTTC.

This clone was seen a single time. The V and J genes are TRBV9 and TRBJ2-5; TRBD2 matches at 7 bases. The J segment lost 2 bases and the V segment lost 6 bases, leaving 7 bases of the junction unmatched. This CDR3 contains 14 residues. Germline values: CDR1 SGDLS, CDR2 YYNGEE. In nucleotides, the CDR3 is TGTGCCAGCACCAAAAGCGGGATGCAAGAGACCCAGTACTTC. Translating gives CASTKSGMQETQYF.

V and J are TRBV11-2 and TRBJ1-1, with a tentative D call TRBD1 (6 bases). This CDR3 comprises 19 residues. The germline V and J ends were trimmed by 3 bases and 4 bases, with 27 bases remaining between them. Per germline, CDR1 SGHAT and CDR2 FQNNGV. CDR3 sequence reads: CASSFWVRGGPSLSTEAFF. The CDR3 bases are TGTGCCAGCAGCTTTTGGGTGCGGGGGGGGCCTTCCCTGAGCACTGAAGCTTTCTTT.

V usage is TRBV7-8 and J usage is TRBJ2-2; 9 nucleotides line up with TRBD2. The CDR3 is 20 amino acids. The trim removed 1 base at V and 2 bases at J, leaving 14 bases unmatched. From germline, CDR1 is SGHVS and CDR2 FQNEAQ. CDR3 amino acids: CASSLGFWRGGLLNTGELFF. The CDR3 DNA is TGTGCCAGCAGCTTAGGTTTCTGGCGGGGGGGCCTATTAAACACCGGGGAGCTGTTTTTT. The whole variable domain, filled in from reference TRBV7-8 and TRBJ2-2, reads GAGVSQSPRYKVAKRGQDVALRCDPISGHVSLFWYQQALGQGPEFLTYFQNEAQLDKSGLPSDRFFAERPEGSVSTLKIQRTQQEDSAVYLCASSLGFWRGGLLNTGELFFGEGSRLTVL.

This chain connects TRBV7-9 to TRBJ2-1; D gene unclear. V was clipped by 5 bases and J by 9 bases, with 11 bases between them. Germline-derived CDR1 and CDR2 are SEHNR and FQNEAQ (reference sequence). This CDR3 has 12 amino acids. The CDR3 bases are TGTGCCAGCAGCCCAGGTGTCGCTGAGCAGTTCTTC. Translation gives CASSPGVAEQFF.

The chain uses TRBV30 and TRBJ2-1; tentative D call: TRBD2 (6 bases). Trimming left V 2 bases short and J 2 bases short, with 16 bases between. This CDR3 region has 16 residues. CDR1 is GTSNPN, CDR2 SVGIG, per germline (reference sequence). CDR3 residues: CAWSPRGGATYNEQFF. The CDR3 DNA sequence: TGTGCCTGGAGTCCCCGGGGCGGGGCGACCTACAATGAGCAGTTCTTC. Full variable domain (missing parts from reference TRBV30 and TRBJ2-1): SQTIHQWPATLVQPVGSPLSLECTVEGTSNPNLYWYRQAAGRGLQLLFYSVGIGQISSEVPQNLSASRPQDRQFILSSKKLLLSDSGFYLCAWSPRGGATYNEQFFGPGTRLTVL.

The CDR3 DNA sequence: TGTGCCAGCAGCCCTTGGACAGGGGGAGATAATTCACCCCTCCACTTT. Residues: CASSPWTGGDNSPLHF. The genes are TRBV3-1 (or the pseudogene TRBV3-2) and TRBJ1-6; 10 bases are shared with TRBD1. This CDR3 is built from 16 residues. V lost 4 bases and J lost 5; bases outside the gene matches: 5. In germline, CDR1 is LGHDT, CDR2 YNNKEL (reference sequence).

The gene calls are TRBV6-2 or TRBV6-3 and TRBJ2-5, with D possibly being TRBD2 (6 bases). The CDR3 consists of 16 residues. Germline lookup yields CDR1 MNHEY and CDR2 SVGEGT. Trimming cost V 6 bases and J 1 base, with 18 bases left between them. CDR3 amino acids: CASSHISREPQETQYF. CDR3 sequence (DNA): TGTGCCAGCAGCCACATCTCCCGGGAGCCCCAAGAGACCCAGTACTTC.

The rearrangement joins TRBV3-1 (or the pseudogene TRBV3-2) to TRBJ1-2; tentatively, D is TRBD1 (6 bases). V shed 4 bases and J shed 2 bases, with 17 bases lying between them. The CDR3 runs 16 residues. Germline-derived CDR1 and CDR2 are LGHDT and YNNKEL (reference sequence). In DNA form, the CDR3 reads TGTGCCAGCAGCCGTTTGACAGGTTTCCTCAACTATGGCTACACCTTC. Its translation: CASSRLTGFLNYGYTF.

The rearrangement links TRBV5-6 to TRBJ1-2; maybe TRBD1 (5 bases). Germline V gene lookup returns CDR1 SGHDT and CDR2 YYEEEE. V gave up 4 bases and J gave up 3 bases, with 16 bases separating them. The CDR3 consists of 15 residues. CDR3 nucleotides: TGTGCCAGCAGCATAGGACAAGGGATTTACTATGGCTACACCTTC. As protein: CASSIGQGIYYGYTF.